Listed here are 24 T cell receptor beta chains from one sample, sequenced in a study of human T cells and chemical hapten exposure. MiXCR was run by TCRdb on the RACE reads, yielding one entry per CDR3 protein. The sample has fewer than 300,000 distinct CDR3 sequences, about 7.7% seen once; the top ten hold 1.2%. Time point noted: pre-sensitization, week 0. The sample's treatment: therapeutic diphenylcyclopropenone sensitization with weekly scalp DPC. The specimen comprised whole blood, sampled in connection with sensitization to the hapten diphenylcyclopropenone (DPC). All receptors come from a man younger than 35 with alopecia areata. Some clones in this sample may be carry-over from other donors' samples.

The sample holds a few counts of this clonotype. The chain joins TRBV2 to TRBJ2-6; no firm D call. CDR3 length: 15 residues. CDR1 and CDR2 (germline): SNHLY, FYNNEI. V was cut by 2 bases and J by 4 bases, with 9 bases left in between. CDR3 sequence: CASSESGFGANVLTF. The CDR3 DNA reads as TGTGCCAGCAGTGAATCTGGATTCGGGGCCAACGTCCTGACTTTC.

This clonotype has just a few counts. The gene calls are TRBV18 and TRBJ2-7; 7 nucleotides agree with TRBD2. V gave up 2 bases and J gave up 4 bases; unmatched junction bases: 5. The CDR3 has 14 amino acids. In germline, CDR1 is KGHSH, CDR2 LQKENI. The CDR3 region has the DNA TGTGCCAGCTCACCAAAAGCGGGGAGGTACGAGCAGTACTTC. Its protein is CASSPKAGRYEQYF.

The genes are TRBV28 and TRBJ1-1; D uncertain. Between the trimmed V and J ends, which lost 2 bases and 10 bases, there was a span of 11 bases. The V gene's germline CDR1 is MDHEN and CDR2 SYDVKM. This CDR3 region has 12 residues. CDR3 residues: CASSLLERAAFF. DNA for the CDR3: TGTGCCAGCAGTTTACTCGAGAGAGCAGCTTTCTTT.

There are a few counts of this clonotype. The genes are TRBV25-1 and TRBJ2-5; 10 bases fit TRBD2. V shed 5 bases and J 7 bases; nucleotides not matched to a gene: 16. CDR1 is MGHDK, CDR2 SYGVNS, per germline. This CDR3 comprises 17 residues. The CDR3 DNA reads TGTGCCAGCAGTCATCAGCGGGGGGGTTCCCTTGTTGGGACCCAGTACTTC. Encoded protein: CASSHQRGGSLVGTQYF.

The sample holds many counts of this clonotype. This chain joins TRBV5-4 and TRBJ1-2; 10 positions agree with TRBD1. V gave up 4 bases and J gave up 2 bases; unmatched junction bases: 2. This CDR3 region has 14 residues. Per the germline V gene, CDR1 is SGHNT and CDR2 is YYREEE (reference sequence). This CDR3 is CASSGGQGNYGYTF. The CDR3 DNA follows: TGTGCCAGCAGCGGGGGACAGGGGAACTATGGCTACACCTTC.

The CDR3: CASSQESSGGAGIYIQYF. The DNA of the CDR3 is TGCGCCAGCAGCCAAGAGTCAAGCGGGGGGGCTGGTATATACATTCAGTACTTC. V and J are TRBV4-3 and TRBJ2-4; TRBD2 aligns across 10 bases. This CDR3 comprises 18 residues. From germline, CDR1 is LGHNA and CDR2 YSLEER. The trim removed 0 bases at V and 8 bases at J, leaving 13 bases unmatched.

The J gene is TRBJ2-3, the V gene TRBV3-1, with 7 bases that match TRBD2. The CDR3 has 15 amino acids. Trimming removed 3 bases from V and 0 bases from J; junction bases left unmatched: 3. Germline assignment: CDR1 LGHDT and CDR2 YNNKEL (reference sequence). The CDR3 reads CASSQGRGSTDTQYF. The CDR3 DNA is TGTGCCAGCAGCCAGGGGCGGGGGAGCACAGATACGCAGTATTTT.

This clonotype was counted at least ten times. This rearrangement joins TRBV29-1 to TRBJ2-1; 8 nucleotides line up with TRBD1. Germline V gives CDR1 SQVTM, CDR2 ANQGSEA. With V trimmed by 7 bases and J by 4 bases, 9 bases remained unmatched. The length of the CDR3 is 14 residues. The CDR3 coding sequence is TGCAGCGCCGCTGGGACAGGAAGTTACAATGAGCAGTTCTTC. Translation gives CSAAGTGSYNEQFF.

This sequence joins TRBV7-9 and TRBJ1-1, with D possibly being TRBD1 (6 bases). CDR1 is SEHNR and CDR2 is FQNEAQ in the germline V gene (reference sequence). There are 14 residues in the CDR3. Trimming shortened V by 3 bases and J by 5 bases, and 13 bases separated the two germline ends. The CDR3 spells CASSLGGLQTEAFF. The CDR3 nucleotides are TGTGCCAGCAGCTTGGGGGGCCTGCAAACTGAAGCTTTCTTT. Full variable domain (outside the CDR3, taken from reference TRBV7-9 and TRBJ1-1): DTGVSQNPRHKITKRGQNVTFRCDPISEHNRLYWYRQTLGQGPEFLTYFQNEAQLEKSRLLSDRFSAERPKGSFSTLEIQRTEQGDSAMYLCASSLGGLQTEAFFGQGTRLTVV.

This chain links TRBV7-8 with TRBJ2-3, with no clear D. The CDR3 has 15 amino acids. The V and J ends lost 11 bases and 4 bases respectively, with 22 bases between them. Germline V gene lookup returns CDR1 SGHVS and CDR2 FQNEAQ. The CDR3 protein is CAVNRARTEADTQYF. The CDR3 coding sequence is TGTGCCGTAAACCGGGCCCGAACTGAAGCAGATACGCAGTATTTT.

This clonotype has at least ten counts. The V call is TRBV6-6, the J call TRBJ2-3; D not resolved. Germline lookup yields CDR1 MNHNY and CDR2 SVGAGI (reference sequence). V dropped 6 bases and J dropped 4 bases, with 8 bases sitting between them. This CDR3 region has 12 residues. The CDR3 protein is CASSRLSDTQYF. The CDR3 DNA follows: TGTGCCAGCAGCAGGTTGTCAGATACGCAGTATTTT.

This clonotype was observed at least ten times. The chain joins TRBV6-2 or TRBV6-3 to TRBJ1-1; 7 bases map to TRBD1. This CDR3 region has 14 residues. With 6 bases clipped from V and 0 bases from J, the junction kept 4 bases outside the gene matches. Germline CDR1 is MNHEY and CDR2 is SVGEGT. As DNA, the CDR3 is TGTGCCAGCAGCAGGGACAGAGTGAACACTGAAGCTTTCTTT. It yields the protein CASSRDRVNTEAFF.

V gene TRBV6-2 or TRBV6-3 combines with J gene TRBJ2-1, with unresolved D. With 0 bases removed from V and 6 bases from J, the gap between germline ends came to 6 bases. Germline CDR1 reads MNHEY; CDR2 reads SVGEGT. This CDR3 spans 13 amino acids. CDR3 in amino acids: CASSYSPGNEQFF. The CDR3 DNA reads TGTGCCAGCAGTTACTCCCCAGGCAATGAGCAGTTCTTC.

This clonotype was recorded at least ten times. This chain joins TRBV7-7 and TRBJ2-5; D is uncertain. This CDR3 region has 13 residues. Germline CDR1 reads SSHAT; CDR2 reads FNYEAQ (reference sequence). Trimming removed 6 bases at V and 2 bases at J, with 10 bases between. CDR3 nucleotide sequence: TGTGCCAGCAGTTTAAACGAGCAAGAGACCCAGTACTTC. Its protein is CASSLNEQETQYF.

This clonotype was counted ten times or more. This rearrangement joins TRBV20-1 to TRBJ2-2; D perhaps matches TRBD2 (5 bases). There are 15 residues in the CDR3. Deletions cut 3 bases from V and 7 bases from J, with 18 bases between. Germline V lookup: CDR1 DFQATT, CDR2 SNEGSKA (reference sequence). CDR3 region: CSARTRALNNGELFF. The CDR3 region has the DNA TGCAGTGCTAGGACGAGGGCCCTTAATAACGGGGAGCTGTTTTTT.

This sequence joins TRBV20-1 and TRBJ2-4, with D possibly matching TRBD1 (5 bases). V was pared by 2 bases and J by 8 bases, with 16 bases between. Germline CDR1 and CDR2: DFQATT and SNEGSKA (reference sequence). The CDR3 is made up of 14 amino acids. The CDR3 loop is CSARKGLPLYIQYF. CDR3 DNA: TGCAGTGCTAGAAAGGGGCTTCCTTTGTACATTCAGTACTTC.

The CDR3 DNA follows: TGTGCCAGCAGCGGAGGGGTTGAGCAGTTCTTC. This codes for CASSGGVEQFF. This rearrangement joins TRBV6-2 or TRBV6-3 to TRBJ2-1; D might be TRBD2 (6 bases). This CDR3 region has 11 residues. Trimming took off 6 bases at V and 9 bases at J, with 9 bases between the two ends. Germline CDR1 MNHEY, CDR2 SVGEGT.

This clonotype was detected ten times or more. The rearrangement joins TRBV7-9 to TRBJ1-2; D uncertain. In germline, CDR1 is SEHNR, CDR2 FQNEAQ (reference sequence). The CDR3 extends over 11 amino acids. V dropped 4 bases and J dropped 5 bases, with 5 bases sitting between them. CDR3 nucleotide sequence: TGTGCCAGCAGCTCAGTATATGGCTACACCTTC. Residues: CASSSVYGYTF. The entire variable domain, with the rest obtained from reference TRBV7-9 and TRBJ1-2, is as follows: DTGVSQNPRHKITKRGQNVTFRCDPISEHNRLYWYRQTLGQGPEFLTYFQNEAQLEKSRLLSDRFSAERPKGSFSTLEIQRTEQGDSAMYLCASSSVYGYTFGSGTRLTVV.

The J gene is TRBJ1-1, the V gene TRBV4-3; D is uncertain. Germline assignment: CDR1 LGHNA and CDR2 YSLEER. The ends were cut back, 0 bases at V and 5 bases at J, with 16 bases in the middle. This CDR3 is built from 16 residues. CDR3 in DNA: TGCGCCAGCAGCCAAGATCTGAAGGGAAGAGGGACTGAAGCTTTCTTT. It translates to CASSQDLKGRGTEAFF.

This clonotype was observed a handful of times. CDR3 sequence reads: CASSPRWTGSYNEQFF. CDR3 DNA sequence: TGTGCCAGCAGTCCCCGATGGACAGGGTCCTACAATGAGCAGTTCTTC. This chain connects TRBV6-2 or TRBV6-3 to TRBJ2-1; 8 positions match TRBD1. The CDR3 contains 16 residues. V lost 5 bases and J lost 1; bases outside the gene matches: 7. Germline CDR1 MNHEY, CDR2 SVGEGT.

Many counts were recorded for this clonotype. This sequence joins TRBV5-1 and TRBJ1-1; D remains ambiguous. Per the germline V gene, CDR1 is SGHRS and CDR2 is YFSETQ. The CDR3 sequence is 13 residues long. Trimming left V 0 bases short and J 5 bases short, with 8 bases between. The CDR3, as DNA: TGCGCCAGCAGCTTGGAGGTCTTAACTGAAGCTTTCTTT. Protein sequence: CASSLEVLTEAFF.

The V gene is TRBV4-1, the J gene TRBJ2-5; D not certain. Germline assignment: CDR1 MGHRA and CDR2 YSYEKL. This CDR3 region has 13 residues. Trimming left V 6 bases short and J 4 bases short, with 12 bases between. This CDR3 reads CASRGSGIETQYF. CDR3 sequence (DNA): TGCGCCAGCAGGGGATCGGGCATAGAGACCCAGTACTTC.

V is TRBV14 and J is TRBJ1-4; unclear D gene. CDR1 is SGHDN and CDR2 is FVKESK in the germline V gene. Trimming removed 0 bases at V and 7 bases at J, with 12 bases between. This CDR3 is built from 15 residues. The DNA for the CDR3 is TGTGCCAGCAGCCAAGACCGACGACGGAGTGAAAAACTGTTTTTT. Its protein product is CASSQDRRRSEKLFF.

This clonotype came up a few times. The chain uses TRBV5-5 and TRBJ1-1, with D possibly TRBD1 on 6 matching bases. This CDR3 spans 23 amino acids. The V end lost 4 bases, the J end lost 0 bases, and 37 bases lay between the germline ends. Germline values: CDR1 SGHKS, CDR2 YYEKEE (reference sequence). The CDR3 nucleotides are TGTGCCAGCAGCCCGCGGGGGCGGCCAGGAAGGGGGGATCCAAACCGCATGAACACTGAAGCTTTCTTT. Its translation: CASSPRGRPGRGDPNRMNTEAFF.